These T cell receptor delta chains were read from a single sample in a study of delta chains in infants with herpesvirus infections. TCRdb redid the clone calls on the RT-PCR reads with CATT. The table has hundreds of delta-chain clones, around a third seen once. Sequencing was performed on peripheral blood, taken at time point 2 of longitudinal follow-up. All receptors come from a human donor who was a Ugandan infant, either HIV-exposed or HIV-unexposed (not recorded which). Both conserved end residues are part of each CDR3. The D gene is left open where the match is weak. Expanded clones get a size class; other rows say once, few or many, or leave the size out.

clone size	D gene	V gene	J gene	CDR3 DNA	CDR3 protein
medium-sized	TRDD3	TRDV1	TRDJ1	TGTGCTCTTGGAGCACGCTACATCTGGGGGTCCACGTACACCGATAAACTCATCTTT	CALGARYIWGSTYTDKLIF
few	TRDD2	TRDV1	TRDJ1	TGTGCTCTTGGGGAGCGACGGCCTTCCTACACCGTACTGTACACCGATAAACTCATCTTT	CALGERRPSYTVLYTDKLIF
.	TRDD3	TRDV2	TRDJ1	TGTGCCTGTGACACCGGTGAAACCTACCTTGAGGGATACGGAGGAAGCTACACCGATAAACTCATCTTT	CACDTGETYLEGYGGSYTDKLIF
large	TRDD3	TRDV1	TRDJ1	TGTGCTCTTGGGGACGGGAACCCGGAAGAGCCTTCCTATCTCTTGTACTGGGGGATACACACCGATAAACTCATCTTT	CALGDGNPEEPSYLLYWGIHTDKLIF
few	TRDD3	TRDV1	TRDJ1	TGTGCTCTTGGGGACCTCTTTTTTCCGTTCCCCGATTACTGGGGGATCCGGACAAGGGATAAACTCATCTTT	CALGDLFFPFPDYWGIRTRDKLIF
few	TRDD3	TRDV2	TRDJ1	TGTGCCTGTGACACGTTAGAGCTGGGGGACTACGATAAACTCATCTTT	CACDTLELGDYDKLIF
.	.	TRDV1	TRDJ2	TGTGCTCTTGGGGTGCCTTCCTACAGTTTTTGCCCTACTGGGGGAGAGAAGTCGGCTTTGACAGCACAACTCTTCTTT	CALGVPSYSFCPTGGEKSALTAQLFF
medium-sized	.	TRDV1	TRDJ1	TGTGCTCTTGGGGAACCGGCGGAGTCTCCCTTCCTACTCGTGTACTGGGGGGCGTACACCGATAAACTCATCTTT	CALGEPAESPFLLVYWGAYTDKLIF
few	.	TRDV1	TRDJ1	TGTGCTCTTGGGGAAAGTCTCCTACCTGGGGTTGGGGGAACGTGGCTTGAACTCATCTTC	CALGESLLPGVGGTWLELIF
.	TRDD3	TRDV1	TRDJ1	TGTGCTCTTGGGCCAACCTCCCGACTTTTCTACGAGTACTGGGGTTACACCGATAAACTCATCTTT	CALGPTSRLFYEYWGYTDKLIF
.	.	TRDV1	TRDJ1	TGTGCTCTTGGGGAGAAACCCTTGGGCAGACTCATCTTT	CALGEKPLGRLIF
medium-sized	TRDD3	TRDV1	TRDJ1	TGTGCTCTTGGGGAACCAAACCTTCCTATCTCCCTCCAACGTTACTGGGGGATACACGAGACCGATAAACTCATCTTT	CALGEPNLPISLQRYWGIHETDKLIF
medium-sized	TRDD3	TRDV1	TRDJ1	TGTGCTCTTGGGGAAGTACTCTATTCCTGGGGGATACAAGCTGAGGCCGATAAACTCATCTTT	CALGEVLYSWGIQAEADKLIF
.	.	TRDV1	TRDJ1	TGTGCTCTTGGGGACCCACCAGATTTTCCTGCCGACCCGTCGGATAGGTTGTACACCGATAAACTCATCTTT	CALGDPPDFPADPSDRLYTDKLIF
large	TRDD3	TRDV1	TRDJ1	TGTGCTCTTGGATGTCTCGACCGGAGTTTTCGGGGATACTTTGGCGATACCGATAAACTCATCTTT	CALGCLDRSFRGYFGDTDKLIF
large	TRDD2	TRDV1	TRDJ1	TGTGCTCTTGGGATCCCGGCCTTCCTACAGGTGGTATGCGATAAACTCATCTTT	CALGIPAFLQVVCDKLIF
large	TRDD3	TRDV2	TRDJ1	TGTGCCTGTGACTTACTGGGGGATGGGAGGACCGATAAACTCATCTTT	CACDLLGDGRTDKLIF
medium-sized	TRDD3	TRDV1	TRDJ1	TGTGCTCTTGGGGCCAGTTACTGGGGGATACGCTACACCGATAAACTCATCTTT	CALGASYWGIRYTDKLIF
medium-sized	TRDD3	TRDV1	TRDJ1	TGTGCTCTTGGGGGCTTCCTACCCCTCTGGGGGATACTGATAGGGAGGACCGATAAACTCATCTTT	CALGGFLPLWGILIGRTDKLIF
.	.	TRDV1	TRDJ1	TGTGCTCTTGGGGAACGGGGTTCCTACCTTTGGGGGACTGGGGGCTATGTCTCGTACACCGATAAACTCATCTTT	CALGERGSYLWGTGGYVSYTDKLIF
large	TRDD3	TRDV1	TRDJ1	TGTGCTCTTGGGGAACTGAGCTTCCTAGGGATACTGGGGGATCTACCTTACACCGATAAACTCATCTTT	CALGELSFLGILGDLPYTDKLIF
few	TRDD3	TRDV1	TRDJ1	TGTGCTCTTGGGGAACTCCCCCACTCCTTCCCCCCTTTAATTATGGGGGATACCAACACCGATAAACTCATCTTT	CALGELPHSFPPLIMGDTNTDKLIF
large	.	TRDV1	TRDJ1	TGTGCTCTTGGGGACTATTCCTTCCCTGGGGGTTCCTACACCGATAAACTCATCTTT	CALGDYSFPGGSYTDKLIF
few	.	TRDV1	TRDJ1	TGTGCTCTTGGGGAACTAGTTCGATACTTCCTACCAAGCACTGGGGCAGACGATAAACTCATCTTT	CALGELVRYFLPSTGADDKLIF
hyperexpanded	TRDD3	TRDV2	TRDJ1	TGTGCCTGTGACTCCCGTACTGGGGGATACGGGTCCGATAAACTCATCTTT	CACDSRTGGYGSDKLIF
large	TRDD3	TRAV36/DV7	TRDJ1	TGTGCTGTGGCCTCACCCTGGGGGAGACGAAATGATAAACTCATCTTT	CAVASPWGRRNDKLIF
large	.	TRDV1	TRDJ1	TGTGCTCTTGGAGAGAGGCCTTCCTACGTCTGGGGGATATCCTGGGCCGATAAACTCATCTTT	CALGERPSYVWGISWADKLIF
few	TRDD3	TRDV1	TRDJ1	TGTGCTCTTGGGGAGACTCCTACCTCGTACTGGGGGATACTTCGGGCCGATAAACTCATCTTT	CALGETPTSYWGILRADKLIF
few	TRDD3	TRDV1	TRDJ1	TGTGCTCTTGGGGAACGGAAGGCCTTCCTGCCTCTACTGGGGGGATACGCTCTTATCTACACCGATAAACTCATCTTT	CALGERKAFLPLLGGYALIYTDKLIF
.	.	TRDV1	TRDJ1	TGTGCTCTTGGGGATCCCTACTCAGCGGGGGACAGGGCTAAACTCATCTTT	CALGDPYSAGDRAKLIF
large	TRDD3	TRDV2	TRDJ3	TGTGCCTGTGACCCCTTGAAGCTGGGGGATACGTCGCGGGACACCCGACAGATGTTTTTC	CACDPLKLGDTSRDTRQMFF
.	TRDD3	TRDV1	TRDJ1	TGTGCTCTTGGGGAGCTCTACCTCCTACGGCTGGGGGATACGCGTATCCCGGGACCCTTTTCGTACACCGATAAACTCATCTTT	CALGELYLLRLGDTRIPGPFSYTDKLIF
large	TRDD3	TRDV1	TRDJ1	TGTGCTCTTGGGGATTTTTCCTACGTGTACTGGGGGACCCACTGGGGGGACACCGATAAACTCATCTTT	CALGDFSYVYWGTHWGDTDKLIF
large	TRDD3	TRDV2	TRDJ1	TGTGCCTGTGACAAGGGAGGAGTACTGGGGGATTCCGATAAACTCATCTTT	CACDKGGVLGDSDKLIF
few	TRDD3	TRDV1	TRDJ1	TGTGCTCTTGTACTTCCTAGGAGTTGGTGGGGGATACCCCGGGGCACCGATAAACTCATCTTT	CALVLPRSWWGIPRGTDKLIF
large	.	TRDV1	TRDJ1	TGTGCTCTTGGGGATCTCATTCCTATAAGGCTGGGGACCGATAAACTCATCTTT	CALGDLIPIRLGTDKLIF
hyperexpanded	.	TRDV1	TRDJ1	TGTGCTCTTGAGCCCAAGGGGGACAACACCGATAAACTCATCTTT	CALEPKGDNTDKLIF
.	.	TRDV1	TRDJ1	TGTGCTCTTGGGGAACCGCCTTCCGGCGCAGATACTGGCCGTTACACCGATAAACTCATCTTT	CALGEPPSGADTGRYTDKLIF
.	.	TRDV1	TRDJ1	TGTGCTCTTGGGGACATCTTCCTACTGGGGGTCCACACCACCGATAAACTCATCTTT	CALGDIFLLGVHTTDKLIF
large	TRDD3	TRDV1	TRDJ1	TGTGCTCTTGGGGAAGGTACCACCGCCACCTACGGGGGATACGCAGCCTACACCGATAAACTCATCTTT	CALGEGTTATYGGYAAYTDKLIF
medium-sized	TRDD2	TRDV1	TRDJ1	TGTGCTCTTGGGGACAACTCGCCTTCCTACGGTGGTGGGGGACGATTCGATAAACTCATCTTT	CALGDNSPSYGGGGRFDKLIF
few	.	TRDV1	TRDJ1	TGTGCTCTTGGGGAACCGTTCCTTTTTTGGGGACCCATAGTGATGACCGATAAACTCATCTTT	CALGEPFLFWGPIVMTDKLIF
.	.	TRDV1	TRDJ1	TGTGCTCTTGGGGAACTAGTTCGATACTTCCTACCAAGCACTGGGGCAAACGATAAACTCATCTTT	CALGELVRYFLPSTGANDKLIF
few	TRDD3	TRDV2	TRDJ3	TGTGCCTGTGACACCGTACTGGGGGATACCTGGGACACCCGACAGATGTTTTTC	CACDTVLGDTWDTRQMFF
large	.	TRAV29/DV5	TRDJ1	TGTGCAGCAAGCGCGCCTTATCGGAATAAACTCATCTTT	CAASAPYRNKLIF
few	TRDD3	TRDV1	TRDJ1	TGTGCTCTTGGGGAACATGGACCATCACCTTGGATGGGGGGATACTGGCAGGGCACCGATAAACTCATCTTT	CALGEHGPSPWMGGYWQGTDKLIF
few	TRDD3	TRDV3	TRDJ1	TGTGCCTTCAATCGGCTGGGGGCCCACACCGATAAACTCATCTTT	CAFNRLGAHTDKLIF